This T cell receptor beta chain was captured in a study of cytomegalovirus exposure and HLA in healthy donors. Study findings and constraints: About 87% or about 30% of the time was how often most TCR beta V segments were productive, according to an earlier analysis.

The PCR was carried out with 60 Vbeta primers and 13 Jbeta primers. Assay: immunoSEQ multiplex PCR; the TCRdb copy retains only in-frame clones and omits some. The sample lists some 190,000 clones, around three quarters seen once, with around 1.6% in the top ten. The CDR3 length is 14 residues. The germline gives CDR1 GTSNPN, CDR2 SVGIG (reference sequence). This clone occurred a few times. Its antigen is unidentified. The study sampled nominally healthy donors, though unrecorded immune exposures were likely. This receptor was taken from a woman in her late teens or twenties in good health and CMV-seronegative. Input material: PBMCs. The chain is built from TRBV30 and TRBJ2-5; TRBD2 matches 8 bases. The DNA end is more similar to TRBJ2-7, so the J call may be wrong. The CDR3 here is CAWTLAGGEYEQYF. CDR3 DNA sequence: TGTGCCTGGACTTTGGCGGGAGGCGAGTACGAGCAGTACTTC.